This TCR beta chain emerged from a study of blood T cell repertoires in COVID-19. Donors were grouped by their self-reported clinical history. Sequenced by immunoSEQ multiplex PCR; TCRdb stores in-frame clones only, minus some. The sample includes a few hundred thousand clones, 88% of them seen just once. Trimming pared 3 bases from V and 3 bases from J, leaving 12 bases between. The length of the CDR3 is 14 residues. Germline assignment: CDR1 MDHEN and CDR2 SYDVKM. Sequencing used PBMCs or T cells enriched from blood (not recorded which). The V and J genes are TRBV28 and TRBJ2-7; tentative D call: TRBD2 (6 bases). The clonotype was recovered from a woman aged 25 to 39 who had been exposed to COVID-19. CDR3 region: CASSLYLGGYEQYF. As DNA, the CDR3 is TGTGCCAGCAGTTTGTACCTGGGGGGCTACGAGCAGTACTTC.